A selection of T cell receptor beta chains follows, all from one sample in a study of cytomegalovirus exposure and HLA in healthy donors. Data came from immunoSEQ multiplex PCR; TCRdb stores just in-frame clones and leaves some out. The repertoire includes around 180,000 clones, roughly 74% of them detected once, and 5% to 6% sits in the top ten. Sequences were obtained from PBMCs. Receptor source: a woman in her twenties or thirties in good health and CMV-seropositive. Each CDR3 is given with its conserved first and last residue. A D gene is named only where the DNA matches it firmly. Clone size, where shown, is once, few, many, or a class for clones that have expanded.

v_gene	d_gene	abundance	j_gene	CDR3nt	CDR3aa
TRBV15	TRBD2	NA	TRBJ2-5	TGTGCCACCAGCATTCGGGGGGAAGGAGTTCTACAAGAGACCCAGTACTTC	CATSIRGEGVLQETQYF
TRBV5-1	TRBD2	NA	TRBJ2-3	TGCGCCAGCAGCCTGGGTGGGGGACTACCGAGGGCAGATACGCAGTATTTT	CASSLGGGLPRADTQYF
TRBV10-2	NA	NA	TRBJ2-7	TGCGCCACCGCAGGGGAAACAATCTACGAGCAGTACTTC	CATAGETIYEQYF
TRBV5-1	TRBD2	once	TRBJ2-3	TGCGCCAGCAGCACCACTAGCGGGCTCACAGATACGCAGTATTTT	CASSTTSGLTDTQYF
TRBV28	NA	NA	TRBJ2-7	TGTGCCAGCAGTCGGAGACGGCAAACCGCTTACGAGCAGTACTTC	CASSRRRQTAYEQYF
TRBV6-1	NA	once	TRBJ2-7	TGTGCCAGCCGGGATACAGGGACCCACGAGCAGTACTTC	CASRDTGTHEQYF
TRBV6-1	NA	NA	TRBJ1-5	TGTGCCAGCTCTCACTTAAAGGGGTTAAATCAGCCCCAGCATTTT	CASSHLKGLNQPQHF
TRBV5-4	TRBD2	once	TRBJ2-7	TGTGCCAGCAGCTTTTGGGGAGGGGACTACGAGCAGTACTTC	CASSFWGGDYEQYF
TRBV28	NA	NA	TRBJ2-7	TGTGCCAGCAGTTTAGGAGCGCTCGAGCAGTACTTC	CASSLGALEQYF
TRBV9	NA	once	TRBJ2-3	TGTGCCAGCAGCCAAATTTTAGCGGACGGCACAGATACGCAGTATTTT	CASSQILADGTDTQYF
TRBV6-5	TRBD1	NA	TRBJ1-1	TGTGCCAGTAGGGACAGGACCATCATGAACACTGAAGCTTTCTTT	CASRDRTIMNTEAFF
TRBV7-2	NA	NA	TRBJ1-2	TGTGCCAGCAGCCCAATAAACACTAAGCTTGGCTACACCTTC	CASSPINTKLGYTF
TRBV21-1	NA	NA	TRBJ2-7	TGTGCCAGCAGCAATTCCGATTTTCAGGATTACTCCTACGAGCAGTACTTC	CASSNSDFQDYSYEQYF
TRBV4-3	NA	NA	TRBJ2-7	TGCGCCAGCAGCCAAGAAAGCGGTTACGAGCAGTACTTC	CASSQESGYEQYF
TRBV29-1	NA	NA	TRBJ2-1	TGCAGCGTTGCCTCCCAGGGGGGCGCATACAATGAGCAGTTCTTC	CSVASQGGAYNEQFF
TRBV19	TRBD1	NA	TRBJ2-7	TGTGCCAGTAGTCCGAAGGACAGGGTGCGAGGGAGCTCCTACGAGCAGTACTTC	CASSPKDRVRGSSYEQYF
TRBV5-8	TRBD1	NA	TRBJ1-5	TGTGCCAGCGTCGACAGGGAATGGGTCGGACGACAGCCCCAGCATTTT	CASVDREWVGRQPQHF
TRBV5-4	TRBD2	NA	TRBJ2-3	TGTGCCAGCAGCTCCGGGACTAGCGGGGGGGATAGCACAGATACGCAGTATTTT	CASSSGTSGGDSTDTQYF
TRBV19	NA	NA	TRBJ1-3	TGTGCCAGTAGTTCGGCAGGTGCCGTCTCTGGAAACACCATATATTTT	CASSSAGAVSGNTIYF
TRBV19	NA	NA	TRBJ2-5	TGTGCCAGTGGGTCTAGAGGAGAGACCCAGTACTTC	CASGSRGETQYF
TRBV6-6	NA	NA	TRBJ2-7	TGTGCCAGCAGTTACTCACCCCGGGACAATGCATACGAGCAGTACTTC	CASSYSPRDNAYEQYF
TRBV6-5	TRBD1	NA	TRBJ1-4	TGTGCCAGCAGCTATAAGACAGGGATGGAAAAACTGTTTTTT	CASSYKTGMEKLFF
TRBV25-1	NA	few	TRBJ2-7	TGTGCCAGCAGTAATCTTTACGAGCAGTACTTC	CASSNLYEQYF
TRBV7-6	TRBD1	NA	TRBJ2-5	TGTGCCAGCAGCTTAGCCCGACAGGGGGCGACGGGAGAGACCCAGTACTTC	CASSLARQGATGETQYF
TRBV19	TRBD2	few	TRBJ2-2	TGTGCCAGTAGTATTCGCTGGGGAGGGAGGGGAACCGGGGAGCTGTTTTTT	CASSIRWGGRGTGELFF
TRBV4-2	TRBD1	NA	TRBJ1-3	TGTGCCAGCAGCGGACAGGGGCGCTCTGGAAACACCATATATTTT	CASSGQGRSGNTIYF
TRBV5-1	TRBD1	NA	TRBJ2-7	TGCGCCAGCAGCAAAACAGGGGGTACCAACGAGCAGTACTTC	CASSKTGGTNEQYF
TRBV5-8	TRBD1	NA	TRBJ2-7	TGTGCCAGCAGCTTAACAGGGGTCTCCTACGAGCAGTACTTC	CASSLTGVSYEQYF
TRBV4-3	NA	NA	TRBJ1-4	TGCGCCAGCAGCCAAGATCTTAGGGGCAGACACCCTACTAATGAAAAACTGTTTTTT	CASSQDLRGRHPTNEKLFF
TRBV19	TRBD2	NA	TRBJ2-3	TGTGCCAGTAGTACACTCGGGGGGGCCGCCACAGATACGCAGTATTTT	CASSTLGGAATDTQYF
TRBV15	TRBD1	NA	TRBJ1-2	TGTGCCACCAGCAGTGACAGGGGATCCCATGGCTACACCTTC	CATSSDRGSHGYTF
TRBV6-5	NA	NA	TRBJ2-1	TGTGCCAGCAGTTACGTTGCGAGTTACAATGAGCAGTTCTTC	CASSYVASYNEQFF
TRBV9	NA	NA	TRBJ2-1	TGTGCCAGCAGCGTAGGGCCGCCGCTCGATGAGCAGTTCTTC	CASSVGPPLDEQFF
TRBV29-1	NA	NA	TRBJ2-3	TGCAGCGCCGAAGGGGTTCTCAGCACAGATACGCAGTATTTT	CSAEGVLSTDTQYF
TRBV6-5	TRBD2	NA	TRBJ2-7	TGTGCCACGTCGGGCCAGCGGGAGTCGTGGTACGAGCAGTACTTC	CATSGQRESWYEQYF
TRBV4-3	TRBD1	once	TRBJ1-3	TGCGCCAGCAGCCAAGACCACCTACAGGGGTCTGGAAACACCATATATTTT	CASSQDHLQGSGNTIYF
TRBV5-8	NA	NA	TRBJ1-1	TGTGCCAGCAGCCGTTGGGGGCGCCCGAGGGACACTGAAGCTTTCTTT	CASSRWGRPRDTEAFF
TRBV4-1	NA	NA	TRBJ2-1	TGCGCCAGCAGCCAAGATCGAGGGAAGGGTGAGCAGTTCTTC	CASSQDRGKGEQFF
TRBV2	TRBD2	once	TRBJ2-3	TGTGCCAGCAAGACCCTAGCGGGACCCACAGATACGCAGTATTTT	CASKTLAGPTDTQYF
TRBV9	TRBD1	NA	TRBJ1-6	TGTGCCAGCAGCACCCGGACAGGGGTAGGATTGAATTCACCCCTCCACTTT	CASSTRTGVGLNSPLHF
TRBV19	TRBD2	NA	TRBJ2-3	TGTGCCAGTAGTATCGCCCGGACTAGCGGGGGACTCGGCACAGATACGCAGTATTTT	CASSIARTSGGLGTDTQYF